This T cell receptor beta chain derives from a study of patients and donors after allogeneic stem cell transplantation. TCRdb itself ran the RT-PCR reads through MiXCR, one entry per CDR3 protein. The table records around 170,000 distinct CDR3 sequences, 24% of them present only once. Looked up from germline, CDR1 is DFQATT and CDR2 is SNEGSKA (reference sequence). The CDR3 sequence is 14 residues long. V was pared by 6 bases and J by 0 bases, with 14 bases between. The receptor comes from a human donor who was either an allogeneic HSCT recipient or a stem cell or donor lymphocyte infusion donor (not recorded which). It is not recorded whose cells these are; they may come from a transplant donor. The rearrangement links TRBV20-1 to TRBJ1-1; no reliable D call. The sample was blood, either unsorted or a sorted T cell fraction (not recorded which). CDR3 DNA sequence: TGCAGTGCCCGGGCGGTACATTTGAACACTGAAGCTTTCTTT. This codes for CSARAVHLNTEAFF.